The clone carrying this T cell receptor (beta chain) was picked up one time. The germline V and J ends were trimmed by 0 bases and 6 bases, with 8 bases remaining between them. Germline lookup yields CDR1 SGHAT and CDR2 FQNNGV. The CDR3 is 13 amino acids. Clones were read by immunoSEQ multiplex PCR, and TCRdb kept only the in-frame ones, dropping some. Counted here are about 120,000 clones, around 88% occurring once; the ten biggest clones make up around 3.4%. The entry originates in a study of control samples from healthy donors and cancer patients. This receptor was identified in a man aged 40-55 years in good health. The specimen sequenced was blood. The chain recombines TRBV11-2 with TRBJ1-1; no definite D call. As DNA, the CDR3 is TGTGCCAGCAGCTTAGAGTTGGTCGCTGAAGCTTTCTTT. This sequence encodes CASSLELVAEAFF.